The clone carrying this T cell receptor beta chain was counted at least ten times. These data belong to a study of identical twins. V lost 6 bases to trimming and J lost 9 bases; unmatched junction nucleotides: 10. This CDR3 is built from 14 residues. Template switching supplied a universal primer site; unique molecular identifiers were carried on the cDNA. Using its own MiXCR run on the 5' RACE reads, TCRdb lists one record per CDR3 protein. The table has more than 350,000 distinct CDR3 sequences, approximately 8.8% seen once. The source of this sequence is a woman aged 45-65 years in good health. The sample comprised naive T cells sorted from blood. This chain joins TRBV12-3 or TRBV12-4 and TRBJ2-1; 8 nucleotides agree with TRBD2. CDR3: CASRAGTSYGEQFF. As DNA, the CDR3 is TGTGCCAGCAGGGCCGGGACTAGTTATGGTGAGCAGTTCTTC.